This is a list of T cell receptor beta chains from one sample in a study of naive and memory T cell subsets. MiXCR, run by TCRdb on the UMI-ligation and nested PCR reads, gives a single entry per CDR3 protein. This repertoire shows over 100,000 distinct CDR3 sequences, 36% found once; its top ten account for about 0.85%. Sequenced input: central memory CD4+ T cells from blood. Every receptor here comes from a human donor in good health. Each CDR3 is given with its conserved first and last residue.

v_gene: TRBV20-1; j_gene: TRBJ2-3; CDR3aa: CSAGGTDGDTQYF
v_gene: TRBV7-2; j_gene: TRBJ2-5; CDR3aa: CASSLALDQGLMYF
v_gene: TRBV6-5; j_gene: TRBJ2-7; CDR3aa: CASSLRSVGQIYEQYF
v_gene: TRBV19; j_gene: TRBJ2-5; CDR3aa: CASSTGQLKETQYF
v_gene: TRBV28; j_gene: TRBJ2-6; CDR3aa: CASSLPTAGAYGANVLTF
v_gene: TRBV5-1; j_gene: TRBJ1-4; CDR3aa: CASRGSNEKLFF
v_gene: TRBV19; j_gene: TRBJ1-1; CDR3aa: CASRNYGKAFF
v_gene: TRBV12-3/TRBV12-4; j_gene: TRBJ1-2; CDR3aa: CASSPTGDYGYTF
v_gene: TRBV4-3; j_gene: TRBJ1-4; CDR3aa: CASSQGYREKLFF
v_gene: TRBV6-5; j_gene: TRBJ2-6; CDR3aa: CASSYSGLATGANVLTF
v_gene: TRBV7-6; j_gene: TRBJ2-5; CDR3aa: CASSGARGETQYF
v_gene: TRBV15; j_gene: TRBJ2-5; CDR3aa: CATSTLSGASGNQETQYF
v_gene: TRBV3-1; j_gene: TRBJ2-7; CDR3aa: CASSQGVSEQYF
v_gene: TRBV19; j_gene: TRBJ2-5; CDR3aa: CASSIWTASTQTQYF
v_gene: TRBV6-2/TRBV6-3; j_gene: TRBJ2-1; CDR3aa: CASITRTGGYYNEQFF
v_gene: TRBV6-2/TRBV6-3; j_gene: TRBJ2-7; CDR3aa: CASRDPNEQYF
v_gene: TRBV6-2/TRBV6-3; j_gene: TRBJ1-5; CDR3aa: CASSPRRDYSNQPQHF
v_gene: TRBV12-3/TRBV12-4; j_gene: TRBJ2-1; CDR3aa: CASSSGGSQSNEQFF
v_gene: TRBV2; j_gene: TRBJ2-1; CDR3aa: CASSEGRQQFF
v_gene: TRBV20-1; j_gene: TRBJ2-1; CDR3aa: CSAEGLAGGLDSYNEQFF
v_gene: TRBV24-1; j_gene: TRBJ2-1; CDR3aa: CATSVTLAGAIQFF
v_gene: TRBV27; j_gene: TRBJ2-7; CDR3aa: CASSFSQPREYEQYF
v_gene: TRBV9; j_gene: TRBJ2-1; CDR3aa: CASSVETSGSEQFF
v_gene: TRBV5-4; j_gene: TRBJ2-6; CDR3aa: CASSLRRANVLTF
v_gene: TRBV5-5; j_gene: TRBJ2-7; CDR3aa: CASSPTGLFYEQYF
v_gene: TRBV13; j_gene: TRBJ2-1; CDR3aa: CASSLGGGRRSYNEQFF
v_gene: TRBV7-4; j_gene: TRBJ2-3; CDR3aa: CASSFRTSGRLPTTDTQYF
v_gene: TRBV29-1; j_gene: TRBJ2-1; CDR3aa: CSVGAGGGLDEQFF
v_gene: TRBV18; j_gene: TRBJ1-1; CDR3aa: CASSPLAAGGHTEAFF
v_gene: TRBV6-1; j_gene: TRBJ1-1; CDR3aa: CAGRGGPGNTEAFF
v_gene: TRBV25-1; j_gene: TRBJ2-3; CDR3aa: CASSVGTRGSDTQYF
v_gene: TRBV28; j_gene: TRBJ2-7; CDR3aa: CASSLSTGEQYF
v_gene: TRBV10-2; j_gene: TRBJ2-7; CDR3aa: CASSAPSYEQYF
v_gene: TRBV4-3; j_gene: TRBJ2-1; CDR3aa: CASSKIRGNEQFF
v_gene: TRBV5-1; j_gene: TRBJ2-5; CDR3aa: CASSLDRSQETQYF
v_gene: TRBV20-1; j_gene: TRBJ1-1; CDR3aa: CSAPGGGNTEAFF
v_gene: TRBV5-1; j_gene: TRBJ2-7; CDR3aa: CASSPTGTPSEQYF